A selection of T cell receptor beta chains follows, all from one sample in a study of T cell responses to AZD1222 COVID-19 vaccine. Sequencing used immunoSEQ multiplex PCR; TCRdb keeps in-frame clones, though not all of them. The sample shows 150,000 to 200,000 clones, approximately 90% of them seen only once. The material was peripheral blood, obtained 28 days after the second AZD1222 dose. The receptors stem from an adult who received the AZD1222 COVID-19 vaccine. Each CDR3 is given with its conserved first and last residue. The D gene is left open where the match is weak. Some rows mark clone size as missing; the rest say once, few, many or name a class of expanded clone.

d_call,clone_size,j_call,v_call,cdr3_nt,cdr3_aa
NA,NA,TRBJ1-4,TRBV3-1/TRBV3-2,TGTGCCAGCAGCCTGGGACACGTACAAAATGAAAAACTGTTTTTT,CASSLGHVQNEKLFF
NA,once,TRBJ1-1,TRBV5-8,TGTGCCAGCAGCTTGAGAGGTCTGGGCACTGAAGCTTTCTTT,CASSLRGLGTEAFF
TRBD2,NA,TRBJ2-1,TRBV9,TGTGCCAGCAGCACTTCCGGGACTAGCTTTGATGAGCAGTTCTTC,CASSTSGTSFDEQFF
NA,NA,TRBJ2-1,TRBV4-1,TGCGCCAGCAGCCAAGAGATACAATCCTACAATGAGCAGTTCTTC,CASSQEIQSYNEQFF
TRBD1,NA,TRBJ1-1,TRBV5-1,TGCGCCAGCAGCCCCCTCGGACAGGTTAACACTGAAGCTTTCTTT,CASSPLGQVNTEAFF
NA,NA,TRBJ2-7,TRBV6-5,TGTGCCAGCAGTAATCGCGAGCAGTACTTC,CASSNREQYF
TRBD2,NA,TRBJ2-1,TRBV5-1,TGCGCCAGCAGCTTGGAGCTAGCGGGGGGGCGGAGAAGAATCTTC,CASSLELAGGRRRIF
NA,NA,TRBJ2-3,TRBV24-1,TGTGCCACCAGTGGGGGCCTAGGAAACACAGATACGCAGTATTTT,CATSGGLGNTDTQYF
NA,NA,TRBJ1-3,TRBV25-1,TGTGCCAGCCGACCCTCCCTTGGCACCATATATTTT,CASRPSLGTIYF
NA,NA,TRBJ1-4,TRBV24-1,TGTGCCACCTCTAGAATGGTCAGCTTTAATGAAAAACTGTTTTTT,CATSRMVSFNEKLFF